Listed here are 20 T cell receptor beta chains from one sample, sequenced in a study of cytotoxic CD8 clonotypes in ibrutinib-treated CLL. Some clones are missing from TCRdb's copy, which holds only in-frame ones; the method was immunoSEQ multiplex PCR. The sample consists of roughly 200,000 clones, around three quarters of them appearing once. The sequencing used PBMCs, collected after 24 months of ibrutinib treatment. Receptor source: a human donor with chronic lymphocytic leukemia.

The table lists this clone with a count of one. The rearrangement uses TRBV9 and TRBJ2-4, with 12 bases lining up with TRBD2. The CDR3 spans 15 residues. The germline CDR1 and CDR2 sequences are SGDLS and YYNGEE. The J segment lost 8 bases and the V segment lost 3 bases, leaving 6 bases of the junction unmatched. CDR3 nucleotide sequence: TGTGCCAGCAGCGAGACTAGCGGGAGTGGAGACATTCAGTACTTC. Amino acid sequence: CASSETSGSGDIQYF.

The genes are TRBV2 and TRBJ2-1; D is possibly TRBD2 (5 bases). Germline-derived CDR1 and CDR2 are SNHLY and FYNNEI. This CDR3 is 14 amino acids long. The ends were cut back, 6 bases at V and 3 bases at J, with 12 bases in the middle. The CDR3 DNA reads TGTGCCAGCAGAGACGGGAACAACTACAATGAGCAGTTCTTC. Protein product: CASRDGNNYNEQFF.

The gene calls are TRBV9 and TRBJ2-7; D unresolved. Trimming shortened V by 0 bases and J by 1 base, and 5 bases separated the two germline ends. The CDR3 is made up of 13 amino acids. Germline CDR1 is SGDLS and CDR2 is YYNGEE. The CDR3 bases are TGTGCCAGCAGCGTAGGTATGTCCTACGAGCAGTACTTC. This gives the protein CASSVGMSYEQYF.

This CDR3 reads CASSLDLRTQYF. DNA for the CDR3: TGTGCCAGCAGCTTGGATCTTCGGACCCAGTACTTC. V gene TRBV5-6 combines with J gene TRBJ2-5; no firm D call. The CDR3 totals 12 residues. V was trimmed by 0 bases and J by 7 bases, leaving 7 bases between them. Germline assignment: CDR1 SGHDT and CDR2 YYEEEE.

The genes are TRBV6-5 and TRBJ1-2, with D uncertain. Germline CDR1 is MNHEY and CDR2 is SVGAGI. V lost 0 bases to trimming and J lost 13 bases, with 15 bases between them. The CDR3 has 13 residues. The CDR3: CASSYSAHLSRTF. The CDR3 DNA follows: TGTGCCAGCAGTTACTCGGCACACCTCTCGCGCACCTTC.

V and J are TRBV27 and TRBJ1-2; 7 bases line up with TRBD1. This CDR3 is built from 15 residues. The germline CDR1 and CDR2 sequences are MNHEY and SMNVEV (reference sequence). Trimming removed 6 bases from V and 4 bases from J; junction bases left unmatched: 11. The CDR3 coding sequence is TGTGCCAGCAGAAGGGGACAGCCAGGATCCTATGGCTACACCTTC. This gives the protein CASRRGQPGSYGYTF.

CDR3 DNA: TGTGCCTGGAGTTCGACCGGGGAGACCCAGTACTTC. Its protein product is CAWSSTGETQYF. This chain connects TRBV30 to TRBJ2-5, with unresolved D. Trimming pared 2 bases from V and 5 bases from J, leaving 9 bases between. The germline gives CDR1 GTSNPN, CDR2 SVGIG (reference sequence). The CDR3 loop spans 12 amino acids.

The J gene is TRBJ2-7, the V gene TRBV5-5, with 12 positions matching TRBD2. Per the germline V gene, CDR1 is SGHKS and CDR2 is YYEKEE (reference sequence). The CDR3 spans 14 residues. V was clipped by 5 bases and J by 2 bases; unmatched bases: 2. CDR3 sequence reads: CASRWTSGAYEQYF. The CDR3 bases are TGTGCCAGCAGGTGGACTAGCGGGGCCTACGAGCAGTACTTC. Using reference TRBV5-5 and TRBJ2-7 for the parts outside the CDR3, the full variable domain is DAGVTQSPTHLIKTRGQQVTLRCSPISGHKSVSWYQQVLGQGPQFIFQYYEKEERGRGNFPDRFSARQFPNYSSELNVNALLLGDSALYLCASRWTSGAYEQYFGPGTRLTVT.

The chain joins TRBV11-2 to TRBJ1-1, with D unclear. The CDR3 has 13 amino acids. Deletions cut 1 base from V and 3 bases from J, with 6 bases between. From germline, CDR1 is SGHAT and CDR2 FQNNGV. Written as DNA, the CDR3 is TGTGCCAGCAGCTTAGTATCTGACACTGAAGCTTTCTTT. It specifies CASSLVSDTEAFF.

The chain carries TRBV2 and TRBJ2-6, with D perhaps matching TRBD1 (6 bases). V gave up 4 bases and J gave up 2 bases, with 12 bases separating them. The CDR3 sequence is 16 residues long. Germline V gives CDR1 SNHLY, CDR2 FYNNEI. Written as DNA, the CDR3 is TGTGCCAGCAGTGGGGGCCCAGGGGCTGGGGCCAACGTCCTGACTTTC. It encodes CASSGGPGAGANVLTF.

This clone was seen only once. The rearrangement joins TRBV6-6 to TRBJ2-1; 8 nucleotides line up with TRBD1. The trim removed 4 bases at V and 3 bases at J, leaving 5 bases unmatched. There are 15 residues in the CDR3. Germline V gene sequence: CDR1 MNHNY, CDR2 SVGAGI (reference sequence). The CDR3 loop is CASSSQGAGYNEQFF. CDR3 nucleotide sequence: TGTGCCAGCAGTTCTCAGGGGGCCGGCTACAATGAGCAGTTCTTC.

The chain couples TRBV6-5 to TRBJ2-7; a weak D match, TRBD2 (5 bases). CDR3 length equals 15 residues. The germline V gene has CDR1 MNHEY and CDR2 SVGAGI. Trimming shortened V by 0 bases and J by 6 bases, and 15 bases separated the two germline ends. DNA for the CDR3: TGTGCCAGCAGTTACTCCGCCGCTGGCGGGTCCGAGCAGTACTTC. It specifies CASSYSAAGGSEQYF.

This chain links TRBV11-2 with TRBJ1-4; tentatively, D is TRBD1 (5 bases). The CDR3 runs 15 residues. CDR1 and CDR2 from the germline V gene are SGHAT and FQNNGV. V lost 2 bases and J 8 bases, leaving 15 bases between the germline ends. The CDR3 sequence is CASSLYGGFGEKLFF. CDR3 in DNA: TGTGCCAGCAGCTTATATGGGGGATTCGGCGAAAAACTGTTTTTT. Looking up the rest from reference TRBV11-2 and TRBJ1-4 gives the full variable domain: EAGVAQSPRYKIIEKRQSVAFWCNPISGHATLYWYQQILGQGPKLLIQFQNNGVVDDSQLPKDRFSAERLKGVDSTLKIQPAKLEDSAVYLCASSLYGGFGEKLFFGSGTQLSVL.

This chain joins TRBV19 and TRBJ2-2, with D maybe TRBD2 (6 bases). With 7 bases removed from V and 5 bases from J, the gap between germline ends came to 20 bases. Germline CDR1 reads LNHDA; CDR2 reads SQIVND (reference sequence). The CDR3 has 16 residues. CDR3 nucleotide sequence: TGTGCCAGTATTAGTCTTGCGGAGGGGAGGACCGGGGAGCTGTTTTTT. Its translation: CASISLAEGRTGELFF. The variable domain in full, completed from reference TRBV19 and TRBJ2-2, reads DGGITQSPKYLFRKEGQNVTLSCEQNLNHDAMYWYRQDPGQGLRLIYYSQIVNDFQKGDIAEGYSVSREKKESFPLTVTSAQKNPTAFYLCASISLAEGRTGELFFGEGSRLTVL.

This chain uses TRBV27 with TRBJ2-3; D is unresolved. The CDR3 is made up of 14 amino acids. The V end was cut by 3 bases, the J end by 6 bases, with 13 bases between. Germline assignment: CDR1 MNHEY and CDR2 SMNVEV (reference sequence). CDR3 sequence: CASSFLSSKDTQYF. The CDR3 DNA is TGTGCCAGCAGTTTTTTATCGAGCAAGGATACGCAGTATTTT.

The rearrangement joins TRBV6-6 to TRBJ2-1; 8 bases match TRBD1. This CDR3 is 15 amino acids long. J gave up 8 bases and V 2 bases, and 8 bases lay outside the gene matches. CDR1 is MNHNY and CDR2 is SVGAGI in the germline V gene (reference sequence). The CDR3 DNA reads TGTGCCAGCAGTTACGCGTTCGACAGGGGCGATGAGCAGTTCTTC. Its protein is CASSYAFDRGDEQFF.

The CDR3 DNA is TGCGCCAGCAGCCAAGTCGTATTAGCGGGTTCCTACGAGCAGTACTTC. Encoded protein: CASSQVVLAGSYEQYF. This rearrangement joins TRBV4-3 to TRBJ2-7; TRBD2 matches 7 bases. CDR1 LGHNA and CDR2 YSLEER come from the germline V gene. This CDR3 comprises 16 residues. J was trimmed by 1 base and V by 1 base; bases with no gene match: 7.

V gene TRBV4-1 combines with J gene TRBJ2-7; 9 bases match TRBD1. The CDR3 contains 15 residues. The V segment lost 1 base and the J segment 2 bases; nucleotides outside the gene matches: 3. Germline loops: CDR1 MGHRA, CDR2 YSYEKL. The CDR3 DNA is TGCGCCAGCAGCCAAGCGGACAGGGGACCCTACGAGCAGTACTTC. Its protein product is CASSQADRGPYEQYF.

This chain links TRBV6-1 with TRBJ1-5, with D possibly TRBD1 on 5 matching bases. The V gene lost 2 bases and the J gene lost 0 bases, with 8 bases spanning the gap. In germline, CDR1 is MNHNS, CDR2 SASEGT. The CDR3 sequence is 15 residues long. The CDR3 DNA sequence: TGTGCCAGCAGTGAACAGGGCTATAGCAATCAGCCCCAGCATTTT. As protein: CASSEQGYSNQPQHF.

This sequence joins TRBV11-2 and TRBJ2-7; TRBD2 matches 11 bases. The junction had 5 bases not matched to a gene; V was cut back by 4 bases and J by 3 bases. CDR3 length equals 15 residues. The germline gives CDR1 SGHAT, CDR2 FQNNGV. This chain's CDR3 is CASSSPTSGSYEQYF. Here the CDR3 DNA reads TGTGCCAGCAGCTCACCAACTAGCGGGAGCTACGAGCAGTACTTC.